The rows below give T cell receptor beta chains drawn from one sample of a study of PD-1 blockade in classical Hodgkin lymphoma. Libraries were prepared by immunoSEQ multiplex PCR; TCRdb keeps only in-frame clonotypes and omits some of them. This sample has 15,000 to 20,000 clones, with roughly four fifths found just once. The sample was peripheral blood mononuclear cells (PBMCs), taken before the fourth cycle of nivolumab. These receptors all come from a human donor with classical Hodgkin lymphoma. Both conserved end residues are trimmed from each CDR3.

V gene: TRBV2; CDR3 protein: ASSPPSGVLTGELF
V gene: TRBV7-9; CDR3 protein: ASSFERLTQETQY
V gene: TRBV5-1; CDR3 protein: ASSPDGENTEAF
V gene: TRBV5-1; CDR3 protein: ASSLAGKNTGELF
V gene: TRBV6-5; CDR3 protein: ARRPRGFRDTEAF
V gene: TRBV6-1; CDR3 protein: ASSERIGGLGLENEQY
V gene: TRBV7-2; CDR3 protein: ASSLGSGVNSPLH
V gene: TRBV5-1; CDR3 protein: ASSLAGDNTEAF
V gene: TRBV5-1; CDR3 protein: ASSFERGVYEQF
V gene: TRBV7-8; CDR3 protein: ASSLEGGGNNSPLH
V gene: TRBV7-9; CDR3 protein: ASSRDRARNTEAF